Listed below are T cell receptor beta chains from one sample, sequenced in a study of shared clonotypes between healthy human individuals. Assay: immunoSEQ multiplex PCR; the TCRdb copy retains only in-frame clones and omits some. The sample comprises hundreds of thousands of clones, about 95% of which are singletons, and about 0.11% rests with the top ten. Sequenced: naive CD8+ T cells sorted from blood. Receptors were obtained from a woman under 40 in good health. Each CDR3 is given with its conserved first and last residue. Each record gives: clone size, D gene, J gene, V gene, CDR3 DNA, CDR3 protein. The D gene is left open where the match is weak. Clone size appears in some rows only: once, few, many, or a class for an expanded clone.

clone_size: once; d_call: .; j_call: TRBJ2-2; v_call: TRBV28; cdr3_nt: TGTGCCAGCAGCCGAGGGATCCGGGAGCTGTTTTTT; cdr3_aa: CASSRGIRELFF
clone_size: .; d_call: .; j_call: TRBJ2-2; v_call: TRBV11-2; cdr3_nt: TGTGCCAGCAGCCTACAGGGCACCGGGGAGCTGTTTTTT; cdr3_aa: CASSLQGTGELFF
clone_size: .; d_call: TRBD2; j_call: TRBJ2-1; v_call: TRBV19; cdr3_nt: TGTGCCAGTAGTATAGGTACTAGCGGAAACAATGAGCAGTTCTTC; cdr3_aa: CASSIGTSGNNEQFF
clone_size: .; d_call: .; j_call: TRBJ2-7; v_call: TRBV10-3; cdr3_nt: TGTGCCATCAGCTCGGGTGGCTCCTCCTACGAGCAGTACTTC; cdr3_aa: CAISSGGSSYEQYF
clone_size: .; d_call: TRBD1; j_call: TRBJ2-7; v_call: TRBV6-5; cdr3_nt: TGTGCCAGCAGCCCGACAGGGGGGGACTACGAGCAGTACTTC; cdr3_aa: CASSPTGGDYEQYF
clone_size: .; d_call: TRBD2; j_call: TRBJ2-1; v_call: TRBV2; cdr3_nt: TGTGCCAGCGCATGGACTAGCACCTACAATGAGCAGTTCTTC; cdr3_aa: CASAWTSTYNEQFF
clone_size: .; d_call: TRBD1; j_call: TRBJ2-5; v_call: TRBV19; cdr3_nt: TGTGCCAGTAGCACTAACAGGGGGCTCATAGGAGAGACCCAGTACTTC; cdr3_aa: CASSTNRGLIGETQYF
clone_size: .; d_call: TRBD1; j_call: TRBJ2-1; v_call: TRBV6-5; cdr3_nt: TGTGCCAGCAGTGTTTGGTCCCGGGACAGGACGTTCTTC; cdr3_aa: CASSVWSRDRTFF
clone_size: .; d_call: .; j_call: TRBJ2-5; v_call: TRBV5-6; cdr3_nt: TGTGCCAGCAGCTCGGACGGGCGAGACCAAGAGACCCAGTACTTC; cdr3_aa: CASSSDGRDQETQYF
clone_size: .; d_call: .; j_call: TRBJ1-5; v_call: TRBV27; cdr3_nt: TGTGCCAGCAGTTTATACGCAGGGAGAAGGACAAATCAGCCCCAGCATTTT; cdr3_aa: CASSLYAGRRTNQPQHF
clone_size: .; d_call: .; j_call: TRBJ1-2; v_call: TRBV19; cdr3_nt: TGTGCCAGTAGTATACCCCGGCGGGAGGTCAGCTACACCTTC; cdr3_aa: CASSIPRREVSYTF
clone_size: .; d_call: TRBD2; j_call: TRBJ2-7; v_call: TRBV4-1; cdr3_nt: TGCGCCAGCAGCCGGACTAGCGGGAGCCCTTCCTACGAGCAGTACTTC; cdr3_aa: CASSRTSGSPSYEQYF
clone_size: .; d_call: .; j_call: TRBJ1-2; v_call: TRBV9; cdr3_nt: TGTGCCAGCAGCGGACCTTCGGACGGCGGCTATGGCTACACCTTC; cdr3_aa: CASSGPSDGGYGYTF
clone_size: .; d_call: .; j_call: TRBJ2-7; v_call: TRBV28; cdr3_nt: TGTGCCAGCAGTTTATCTGCTAGGGGTTACGAGCAGTACTTC; cdr3_aa: CASSLSARGYEQYF
clone_size: .; d_call: TRBD1; j_call: TRBJ1-2; v_call: TRBV28; cdr3_nt: TGTGCCAGCAGTTGGGACCGGACAGGACAACATGGCTACACCTTC; cdr3_aa: CASSWDRTGQHGYTF